This T cell receptor beta chain was sequenced in a study of blood T cell repertoires in COVID-19. Study summary: There were acute and convalescent COVID-19 samples, and they came from the United States, Italy and Spain. PBMCs, B-cell-depleted T cells, or T cells were the source of the cDNA or gDNA that made up the material.

The table came from immunoSEQ multiplex PCR; TCRdb's copy has only in-frame clones and leaves some out. The repertoire holds around 130,000 clones, with around 85% as singletons. V lost 0 bases to trimming and J lost 2 bases, with 5 bases between them. This CDR3 comprises 13 residues. Germline CDR1 is SGHRS and CDR2 is YFSETQ. This TCR was recovered from a woman of 80 years or more with acute or convalescent COVID-19. Sequenced: peripheral blood. This chain links TRBV5-1 with TRBJ1-2; possibly TRBD1 for D (5 bases). The CDR3 DNA reads TGCGCCAGCAGCTTGGAGGGGAACTATGGCTACACCTTC. It encodes CASSLEGNYGYTF.